Ten or more counts support the clone carrying this TCR beta chain. The read stops 3 residues short of the end of the CDR3; the missing end is completed from the germline J gene. This specimen belongs to a study of T cell clonality in common variable immunodeficiency. Patients and controls were mostly of Caucasian heritage. J was trimmed by 5 bases and V by 5 bases; bases with no gene match: 12. Germline V gene data show CDR1 as SGHTA and CDR2 as FQGTGA. This CDR3 has 15 amino acids. Control and CVID samples contributed equal amounts of genomic DNA. Sequencing used immunoSEQ multiplex PCR; TCRdb keeps in-frame clones, though not all of them. Observed in the sample are about 52,000 clones, none of them singletons.

The sequence derives from a person between 18 and 69 years old in good health. The rearrangement links TRBV7-3 to TRBJ2-7; 7 bases are shared with TRBD1. Sample: peripheral blood mononuclear cells. The CDR3 loop is CASSRPGQSVDEQYF. The sequenced CDR3 bases are TGTGCCAGCAGCCGGCCGGGACAGTCGGTCGACGAG.